This entry is about one T cell receptor beta chain. The data belong to a study of tumor-infiltrating lymphocytes in primary liver carcinoma. Synthesis of TCR beta cDNA was carried out from approximately 470 ng total RNA with a constant-region primer. Libraries covering TCR beta were generated through three nested multiplex PCR rounds (using a slightly modified ARM-PCR). Each CDR3 protein is one row after TCRdb ran MiXCR on the multiplex PCR reads. The table includes hundreds of thousands of distinct CDR3 sequences, about three fifths detected once. Blood RNA was derived from unsorted whole blood, and germline DNA was extracted too. The sequenced sample was peripheral blood. The TCR sequence derives from a woman aged 30 to 39 with primary liver carcinoma and hepatitis B virus infection.

The CDR3 region has the DNA TGTGCCAGCAGCTCCGGTTGGGATGAGCAGTTCTTC. It translates to CASSSGWDEQFF. The V call is TRBV7-9, the J call TRBJ2-1; D is unresolved. This CDR3 spans 12 amino acids. CDR1 SEHNR and CDR2 FQNEAQ come from the germline V gene (reference sequence). Trimming shortened V by 4 bases and J by 8 bases, and 9 bases separated the two germline ends.